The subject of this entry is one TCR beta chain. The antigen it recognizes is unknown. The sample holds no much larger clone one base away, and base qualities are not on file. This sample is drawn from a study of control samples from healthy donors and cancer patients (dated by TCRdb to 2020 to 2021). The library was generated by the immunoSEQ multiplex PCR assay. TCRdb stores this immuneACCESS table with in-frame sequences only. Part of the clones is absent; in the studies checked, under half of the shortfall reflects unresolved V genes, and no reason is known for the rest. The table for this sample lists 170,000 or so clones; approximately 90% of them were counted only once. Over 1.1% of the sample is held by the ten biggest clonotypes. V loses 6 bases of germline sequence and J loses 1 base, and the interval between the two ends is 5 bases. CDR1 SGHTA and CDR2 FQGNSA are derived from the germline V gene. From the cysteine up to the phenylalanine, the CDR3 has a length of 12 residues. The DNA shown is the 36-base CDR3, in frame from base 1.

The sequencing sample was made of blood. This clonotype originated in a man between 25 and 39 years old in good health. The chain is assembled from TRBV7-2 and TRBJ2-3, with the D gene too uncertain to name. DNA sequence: TGTGCCAGCAGTACTCGCACAGATACGCAGTATTTT. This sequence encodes CASSTRTDTQYF.